This is a list of T cell receptor beta chains from one sample in a study of shared clonotypes between healthy human individuals. Clones were read by immunoSEQ multiplex PCR, and TCRdb kept only the in-frame ones, dropping some. The sample has some 2 million clones, approximately 94% seen once. Sequencing was carried out using naive CD8+ T cells sorted from blood. Receptor source: a man younger than 35 in good health. Each CDR3 is given with its conserved first and last residue. Each record gives: D gene, clone size, J gene, V gene, CDR3 DNA, CDR3 protein. D genes are given only for firm matches. Some rows mark clone size as missing; the rest say once, few, many or name a class of expanded clone.

.	.	TRBJ2-5	TRBV6-6	TGTGCCAGCAGTTTCGGGACTCAAGAGACCCAGTACTTC	CASSFGTQETQYF
.	.	TRBJ2-2	TRBV29-1	TGCAGCGTTGAATCCAGGGGCAACACCGGGGAGCTGTTTTTT	CSVESRGNTGELFF
TRBD2	.	TRBJ2-5	TRBV27	TGTGCCAGCAGTCCCCTAGCCTCGGGAGGGCCGGAGACCCAGTACTTC	CASSPLASGGPETQYF
.	.	TRBJ1-4	TRBV28	TGTGCCAGCAGTTTAGCCCAACTCCGGGAGGTACTGTTTTTT	CASSLAQLREVLFF
.	.	TRBJ2-7	TRBV2	TGTGCCAGCACCGCGGGGAGCTACGAGCAGTACTTC	CASTAGSYEQYF
.	.	TRBJ2-7	TRBV27	TGTGCCAGCAGTTCGGGGGAAGGGGTCTACGAGCAGTACTTC	CASSSGEGVYEQYF
TRBD2	.	TRBJ2-7	TRBV5-1	TGCGCCAGCAGCCTCGCGCCGGGACTAGCGGGGACTAGCTACGAGCAGTACTTC	CASSLAPGLAGTSYEQYF
.	.	TRBJ1-6	TRBV13	TGTGCCAGCAGCTTCGAGGGTGGGAATGGTTCACCCCTCCACTTT	CASSFEGGNGSPLHF
.	.	TRBJ1-1	TRBV19	TGTGCCAGTACCGAAGTAAGGGGAACTGAAGCTTTCTTT	CASTEVRGTEAFF
.	.	TRBJ2-2	TRBV11-2	TGTGCCAGCAGCTTAGTTTTCGGACAGCACTCGAACACCGGGGAGCTGTTTTTT	CASSLVFGQHSNTGELFF
TRBD1	.	TRBJ2-7	TRBV27	TGTGCCAGCAGTTTCGGAAGGGGGCCCACCTACGAGCAGTACTTC	CASSFGRGPTYEQYF
.	.	TRBJ1-3	TRBV15	TGTGCCACCAGCAGCGGGCTAATCTCTGGAAACACCATATATTTT	CATSSGLISGNTIYF
.	.	TRBJ2-7	TRBV4-1	TGCGCCAGCAGCCTAACAGAAAGGGGGACCTACGAGCAGTACTTC	CASSLTERGTYEQYF
.	.	TRBJ1-6	TRBV23-1	TGCGCCAGCAGTCAATTAAAGTGGACCCGTTATAATTCACCCCTCCACTTT	CASSQLKWTRYNSPLHF
.	.	TRBJ1-1	TRBV5-4	TGTGCCAGCAGCCTGACAGTGAACACTGAAGCTTTCTTT	CASSLTVNTEAFF
.	once	TRBJ2-3	TRBV2	TGTGCCAGCAGTGTGTGGGGGAGCACAGATACGCAGTATTTT	CASSVWGSTDTQYF
.	.	TRBJ2-7	TRBV4-3	TGCGCCAGCAGCCAAACCCAGGGGAACTCCTACGAGCAGTACTTC	CASSQTQGNSYEQYF
TRBD1	.	TRBJ1-2	TRBV5-1	TGCGCCAGCAGCTTGGCAGGGGGAACAGGTGATTATGGCTACACCTTC	CASSLAGGTGDYGYTF